The next 14 T cell receptor beta chains were all read from a single sample in a study of T-cell memory formation after mild COVID-19. TCRdb itself ran the 5' RACE reads through MiXCR, one entry per CDR3 protein. The table shows around 440,000 distinct CDR3 sequences, with 15% to 20% occurring only once. The specimen sequenced was PBMCs or a T cell subset sorted from them (not recorded which). The receptors stem from an adult woman who had mild COVID-19 (a few samples of this study predate the infection). Cell type and time point are not known.

V is TRBV4-3 and J is TRBJ1-1; 8 positions agree with TRBD1. The CDR3 covers 19 residues. The V gene end was trimmed by 0 bases and the J gene end by 0 bases; junction bases not matched to a gene: 12. Germline CDR1 LGHNA, CDR2 YSLEER. The CDR3 here is CASSQDGRGRWGMNTEAFF. As DNA, the CDR3 is TGCGCCAGCAGCCAAGATGGCAGGGGGCGATGGGGGATGAACACTGAAGCTTTCTTT.

The chain employs TRBV4-3 and TRBJ2-1; TRBD2 aligns across 10 bases. CDR3 length equals 19 residues. Germline CDR1 LGHNA, CDR2 YSLEER. Trimming removed 0 bases from V and 0 bases from J; junction bases left unmatched: 8. DNA for the CDR3: TGCGCCAGCAGCCAAGACCCCGTGGCTAGCGGGAGCTCCTACAATGAGCAGTTCTTC. It codes for CASSQDPVASGSSYNEQFF.

The chain carries TRBV12-3 or TRBV12-4 and TRBJ2-5, with 14 bases matching TRBD2. With 5 bases clipped from V and 5 bases from J, the junction kept 4 bases outside the gene matches. This CDR3 region has 15 residues. The CDR3 DNA reads TGTGCCAGCAGTCCCCGGACTAGCGGGGGGGAGACCCAGTACTTC. Translation: CASSPRTSGGETQYF.

The rearrangement links TRBV5-1 to TRBJ2-3; D is ambiguous. This CDR3 has 15 amino acids. From germline, CDR1 is SGHRS and CDR2 YFSETQ. Trimming removed 7 bases from V and 0 bases from J, with 15 bases in between. CDR3 region: CASAPGGTSTDTQYF. In nucleotides, the CDR3 is TGCGCCAGCGCCCCTGGCGGCACGAGCACAGATACGCAGTATTTT.

The V call is TRBV6-1, the J call TRBJ1-2; D is unresolved. V lost 5 bases to trimming and J lost 4 bases, with 14 bases between them. Germline V gene lookup returns CDR1 MNHNS and CDR2 SASEGT. This CDR3 has 14 residues. This CDR3 is CASSPDSTSYGYTF. The DNA for the CDR3 is TGTGCCAGCAGTCCGGACTCCACGAGCTATGGCTACACCTTC.

The chain employs TRBV25-1 and TRBJ2-6; D could derive from TRBD1 or TRBD2 (5 bases each). Germline CDR1 is MGHDK and CDR2 is SYGVNS. V was pared by 1 base and J by 0 bases, with 7 bases between. The length of the CDR3 is 16 residues. CDR3 residues: CASSESRGSGANVLTF. CDR3 in DNA: TGTGCCAGCAGTGAATCGAGGGGCTCTGGGGCCAACGTCCTGACTTTC. The full variable domain, rest sourced from reference TRBV25-1 and TRBJ2-6, is EADIYQTPRYLVIGTGKKITLECSQTMGHDKMYWYQQDPGMELHLIHYSYGVNSTEKGDLSSESTVSRIRTEHFPLTLESARPSHTSQYLCASSESRGSGANVLTFGAGSRLTVL.

There are a few counts of this clonotype. This chain connects TRBV20-1 to TRBJ2-3; D is uncertain. CDR3 size: 13 residues. Between the trimmed V and J ends, which lost 0 bases and 4 bases, there was a span of 8 bases. Per the germline V gene, CDR1 is DFQATT and CDR2 is SNEGSKA (reference sequence). The CDR3 bases are TGCAGTGCTAGAGATTTTAAGCCAGATACGCAGTATTTT. Translating it yields CSARDFKPDTQYF.

This clonotype turned up a few times. J is TRBJ2-7 and V is TRBV4-3, with 7 bases matching TRBD1. The junction had 7 bases not matched to a gene; V was cut back by 3 bases and J by 5 bases. The CDR3 length is 14 residues. The germline V gene has CDR1 LGHNA and CDR2 YSLEER. Here the CDR3 reads CASSQWGTVNEQYF. DNA of the CDR3: TGCGCCAGCAGCCAGTGGGGGACAGTTAACGAGCAGTACTTC.

V gene TRBV9 combines with J gene TRBJ2-7, with D possibly being TRBD2 (6 bases). Trimming removed 2 bases at V and 5 bases at J, with 17 bases between. Germline CDR1 reads SGDLS; CDR2 reads YYNGEE. CDR3 length: 15 amino acids. The CDR3 sequence: CASSVQWGERHEQYF. The CDR3, as DNA: TGTGCCAGCAGCGTCCAGTGGGGGGAAAGGCACGAGCAGTACTTC.

The gene calls are TRBV7-9 and TRBJ2-5, with D hard to call. This CDR3 has 13 amino acids. Trimming took off 5 bases at V and 5 bases at J, with 12 bases between the two ends. The V gene's germline CDR1 is SEHNR and CDR2 FQNEAQ (reference sequence). The chain's CDR3 is CASSRDHGETQYF. DNA for the CDR3: TGTGCCAGCAGCCGCGACCACGGGGAGACCCAGTACTTC.

This sequence joins TRBV7-8 and TRBJ1-2, with D perhaps matching TRBD1 (5 bases). The germline V gene has CDR1 SGHVS and CDR2 FQNEAQ. This CDR3 spans 18 amino acids. Trimming took 0 bases from V and 3 from J, leaving 20 bases between them. CDR3: CASSLAQLGDPTHYGYTF. CDR3 sequence (DNA): TGTGCCAGCAGCTTAGCGCAATTGGGGGACCCAACTCACTATGGCTACACCTTC.

This clonotype was observed at least ten times. The gene calls are TRBV7-2 and TRBJ2-1, with 7 bases matching TRBD2. This CDR3 has 13 amino acids. Germline V gene sequence: CDR1 SGHTA, CDR2 FQGNSA. Trimming took 3 bases from V and 7 from J; bases not matched to a gene: 3. The CDR3 region is CASSLTSRNEQFF. CDR3 nucleotide sequence: TGTGCCAGCAGCTTGACTAGCCGGAATGAGCAGTTCTTC.

This clonotype was counted between two and nine times. V usage is TRBV3-1 and J usage is TRBJ2-4; no clear D gene. Per germline, CDR1 LGHDT and CDR2 YNNKEL (reference sequence). V was pared by 4 bases and J by 9 bases, with 16 bases between. This CDR3 is built from 14 residues. In DNA, the CDR3 is TGTGCCAGCAGCCCGCCTTACCAGGTCGGCATTCAGTACTTC. Protein product: CASSPPYQVGIQYF.

The gene calls are TRBV13 and TRBJ2-3, with TRBD2 matching over 9 bases. The CDR3 runs to 15 residues. Germline V lookup: CDR1 PRHDT, CDR2 FYEKMQ (reference sequence). V gave up 0 bases and J gave up 5 bases; unmatched junction bases: 3. The CDR3 loop is CASSLGGTSRDTQYF. CDR3 nucleotide sequence: TGTGCCAGCAGCTTAGGCGGGACTAGCCGAGATACGCAGTATTTT.